The 17 T cell receptor beta chains below come from one sample, sequenced in a study of blood T cell repertoires in COVID-19. Generated by immunoSEQ multiplex PCR, the TCRdb table keeps only in-frame clones and is missing some. Of approximately 69,000 clones listed, approximately 86% were seen once; the top ten hold 12%. Sequencing was performed on peripheral blood. The receptors come from a human donor in a cohort sampled during active COVID-19.

The chain employs TRBV28 and TRBJ1-4, with D perhaps TRBD1 (5 bases). This CDR3 contains 15 residues. Looked up from germline, CDR1 is MDHEN and CDR2 is SYDVKM. V shed 5 bases and J shed 7 bases, with 17 bases lying between them. In DNA form, the CDR3 reads TGTGCCAGCAGTGAACGACAGCACTTGGGTGAAAAACTGTTTTTT. This encodes CASSERQHLGEKLFF.

J is TRBJ1-2 and V is TRBV5-1; 7 bases match TRBD1. V lost 3 bases to trimming and J lost 3 bases; unmatched junction nucleotides: 8. The CDR3 runs to 15 residues. Looked up from germline, CDR1 is SGHRS and CDR2 is YFSETQ. The CDR3 nucleotides read TGCGCCAGCAGCTCGACAGGGAATATAGACTATGGCTACACCTTC. Its translation: CASSSTGNIDYGYTF.

This clone showed up just once. The chain uses TRBV6-6 and TRBJ2-1, with D possibly TRBD2 on 6 matching bases. V shed 7 bases and J shed 11 bases, with 15 bases lying between them. The CDR3 loop spans 12 amino acids. Germline CDR1 MNHNY, CDR2 SVGAGI (reference sequence). The CDR3 DNA follows: TGTGCCAGCAACGATAGCGGCGCCAAGCAGTTCTTC. Translating gives CASNDSGAKQFF.

The chain employs TRBV30 and TRBJ1-2, with D unclear. The CDR3 covers 13 residues. The germline V gene encodes CDR1 GTSNPN and CDR2 SVGIG (reference sequence). V lost 2 bases to trimming and J lost 3 bases, with 10 bases between them. CDR3 coding DNA: TGTGCCTGGAGTTCCCTGTCAGACTATGGCTACACCTTC. Its protein product is CAWSSLSDYGYTF.

The chain uses TRBV7-9 and TRBJ2-1; weak D call: TRBD2 (6 bases). CDR3 size: 17 residues. The germline V and J ends were trimmed by 3 bases and 2 bases, with 17 bases remaining between them. Germline V gene lookup returns CDR1 SEHNR and CDR2 FQNEAQ (reference sequence). The CDR3 spells CASSLNQRRGPYNEQFF. The CDR3 DNA follows: TGTGCCAGCAGCTTGAATCAACGGCGGGGCCCCTACAATGAGCAGTTCTTC.

The chain links TRBV5-1 to TRBJ2-3; D might be TRBD1 (5 bases). This CDR3 region has 14 residues. The germline V gene encodes CDR1 SGHRS and CDR2 YFSETQ. V lost 3 bases and J lost 6, with 14 bases in between. The CDR3: CASSSGRETDTQYF. The CDR3 region has the DNA TGCGCCAGCAGCTCGGGCAGGGAAACGGATACGCAGTATTTT.

The V and J genes are TRBV7-2 and TRBJ2-5, with TRBD1 identical over 7 bases. With V trimmed by 5 bases and J by 3 bases, 3 bases remained unmatched. Looked up from germline, CDR1 is SGHTA and CDR2 is FQGNSA. The CDR3 has 13 amino acids. This CDR3 is CASSTGQKETQYF. The CDR3 DNA reads as TGTGCCAGCAGCACGGGACAGAAAGAGACCCAGTACTTC.

This clone appeared a single time. V usage is TRBV6-2 or TRBV6-3 and J usage is TRBJ2-1; 9 bases match TRBD1. The J segment lost 7 bases and the V segment lost 4 bases, leaving 8 bases of the junction unmatched. Germline CDR1 and CDR2: MNHEY and SVGEGT. This CDR3 region has 15 residues. The CDR3 is CASSSWDRDMNEQFF. In DNA form, the CDR3 reads TGTGCCAGCAGTTCCTGGGACAGGGATATGAATGAGCAGTTCTTC.

V usage is TRBV5-1 and J usage is TRBJ1-2; D remains ambiguous. Germline-derived CDR1 and CDR2 are SGHRS and YFSETQ. The CDR3 is 8 amino acids. CDR3 DNA: TGCGCTGCGGATGGCTACACCTTC. Residues: CAADGYTF.

The chain employs TRBV19 and TRBJ1-5; D possibly corresponds to TRBD1 (5 bases). Looked up from germline, CDR1 is LNHDA and CDR2 is SQIVND (reference sequence). The CDR3 length is 14 residues. With 1 base removed from V and 6 bases from J, the gap between germline ends came to 10 bases. The CDR3, as DNA: TGTGCCAGTAGTATAGGGCAGGGCACTCAGCCCCAGCATTTT. This codes for CASSIGQGTQPQHF.

This clone was recorded a few times. This rearrangement joins TRBV30 to TRBJ1-5; 9 nucleotides align to TRBD1. Germline V gives CDR1 GTSNPN, CDR2 SVGIG (reference sequence). Trimming took 5 bases from V and 0 from J; bases not matched to a gene: 5. CDR3 length equals 15 residues. In nucleotides, the CDR3 is TGTGCCTGGGGACAGGGGACTAATAGCAATCAGCCCCAGCATTTT. Its protein product is CAWGQGTNSNQPQHF.

The chain joins TRBV24-1 to TRBJ1-2; a possible D gene is TRBD1 (6 bases). Trimming removed 6 bases at V and 14 bases at J, with 15 bases between. Germline V gene data show CDR1 as KGHDR and CDR2 as SFDVKD. CDR3 length equals 11 residues. CDR3 in amino acids: CATSSGTTKTF. DNA of the CDR3: TGTGCCACCAGTTCCGGGACAACTAAAACCTTC.

The chain links TRBV5-1 to TRBJ2-4, with D unresolved. Germline assignment: CDR1 SGHRS and CDR2 YFSETQ. The V end was cut by 2 bases, the J end by 0 bases, with 6 bases between. This CDR3 has 14 amino acids. The CDR3 bases are TGCGCCAGCAGCTTAACATTAGCCAAAAACATTCAGTACTTC. It specifies CASSLTLAKNIQYF.

The chain uses TRBV15 and TRBJ2-2, with 7 bases matching TRBD2. V gave up 0 bases and J gave up 7 bases; unmatched junction bases: 11. Germline V gene sequence: CDR1 LNHNV, CDR2 YYDKDF (reference sequence). The CDR3 is 17 amino acids. CDR3 amino acids: CATSRDVGGWIGGELFF. The CDR3 DNA reads TGTGCCACCAGCAGAGATGTGGGAGGGTGGATTGGCGGGGAGCTGTTTTTT.

V gene TRBV27 combines with J gene TRBJ1-2; 7 nucleotides line up with TRBD1. The CDR3 length is 17 residues. V lost 6 bases, J lost 4 bases, and 17 bases stayed unmatched. The V gene's germline CDR1 is MNHEY and CDR2 SMNVEV (reference sequence). The CDR3 spells CASRSPETGPIFYGYTF. CDR3 sequence (DNA): TGTGCCAGCAGATCCCCCGAGACAGGGCCCATCTTCTATGGCTACACCTTC.

J is TRBJ2-7 and V is TRBV5-4; TRBD2 agrees at 12 bases. This CDR3 is 15 amino acids long. In germline, CDR1 is SGHNT, CDR2 YYREEE (reference sequence). V lost 4 bases and J lost 0; bases outside the gene matches: 2. The CDR3 protein is CASSPTSGGSYEQYF. The DNA of the CDR3 is TGTGCCAGCAGCCCGACTAGCGGGGGCTCCTACGAGCAGTACTTC.

The V and J genes are TRBV5-5 and TRBJ2-6; D remains ambiguous. V was pared by 2 bases and J by 4 bases, with 19 bases between. This CDR3 has 18 amino acids. From germline, CDR1 is SGHKS and CDR2 YYEKEE (reference sequence). Written as DNA, the CDR3 is TGTGCCAGCAGCTTTAGGAACACCTTACTGGGCGGGGCCAACGTCCTGACTTTC. Translation: CASSFRNTLLGGANVLTF.